The source of this T cell receptor beta chain is a study of cytomegalovirus exposure and HLA in healthy donors. This PCR relied on a set of 60 Vbeta primers and 13 Jbeta primers. Using immunoSEQ multiplex PCR, the repertoire was profiled, and TCRdb retains in-frame clones only, with some absent. The data contain roughly 100,000 clones, around three quarters of them singletons. This clone was observed once. In the same sample, other DNA sequences code for this CDR3. Sequenced: PBMCs. The source is a boy aged 5-17 years in good health and CMV-seronegative.

CDR3 in DNA: TGTGCCTGGAGTGTACAAGATACGCAGTATTTT. Translating it yields CAWSVQDTQYF. The rearrangement uses TRBV30 and TRBJ2-3, with unresolved D. CDR3 length: 11 amino acids. V lost 0 bases to trimming and J lost 5 bases, with 3 bases between them. The germline V gene encodes CDR1 GTSNPN and CDR2 SVGIG (reference sequence).